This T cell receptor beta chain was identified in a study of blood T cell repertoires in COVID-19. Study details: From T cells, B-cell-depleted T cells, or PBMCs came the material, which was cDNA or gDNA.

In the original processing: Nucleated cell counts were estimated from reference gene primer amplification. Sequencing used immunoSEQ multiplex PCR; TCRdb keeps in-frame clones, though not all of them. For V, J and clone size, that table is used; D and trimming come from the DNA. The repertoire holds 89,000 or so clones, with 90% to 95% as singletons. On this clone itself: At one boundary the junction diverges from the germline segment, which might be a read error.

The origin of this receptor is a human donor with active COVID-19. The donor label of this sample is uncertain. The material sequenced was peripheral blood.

The CDR3 sequence: CASKQGHVTNFGYTF. The CDR3 coding sequence is TGTGCCAGCAAACAGGGTCATGTAACCAACTTTGGCTACACCTTC. The rearrangement joins TRBV6-5 to TRBJ1-2; a weak D match, TRBD1 (6 bases). CDR1 is MNHEY, CDR2 SVGAGI, per germline. The CDR3 extends over 15 amino acids.